This TCR beta chain was profiled in a study of blood T cell repertoires in COVID-19. Study-level information: The United States, Italy and Spain provided the acute and convalescent COVID-19 samples.

Per the study methods: Estimates of nucleated cell counts were drawn from the amplification of reference gene primers. Here immunoSEQ multiplex PCR was the method, and the copy in TCRdb shows in-frame clones only, minus some. V and J calls and clone size are copied from that table; D and trimming were computed from the DNA. The table has 150,000 to 200,000 clones, roughly 84% seen once. The CDR3 covers 15 residues. Germline trimming cut 2 bases from V and 4 bases from J; bases unmatched to any gene: 8. The germline gives CDR1 SGHRS, CDR2 YFSETQ. Two consecutive negative NP/OP PCR tests, clearance, or resolved symptoms defined Cohort 3 recovery.

This TCR derives from a woman aged 60-75 years who had recovered from COVID-19. The gene calls are TRBV5-1 and TRBJ2-7; TRBD2 matches 8 bases. The specimen was PBMCs or T cells enriched from blood (not recorded which). CDR3 protein: CASSFSAGEGYEQYF. As DNA, the CDR3 is TGCGCCAGCAGCTTCTCAGCGGGAGAGGGATACGAGCAGTACTTC.